The TCR beta chain under discussion was sequenced for a study of cytomegalovirus exposure and HLA in healthy donors. Primers for the PCR totalled 60 Vbeta and 13 Jbeta. Profiled with immunoSEQ multiplex PCR; TCRdb holds only in-frame clones, not every one. The sample data list approximately 110,000 clones. This CDR3 has 15 amino acids. V shed 6 bases and J 7 bases; nucleotides not matched to a gene: 9. In germline, CDR1 is MNHEY, CDR2 SMNVEV (reference sequence). Study results and caveats: Reportedly, fewer N-insertions than the approximately 690-donor mean appeared in an Asian-associated ancestry cluster in a later analysis.

Of note for this clone: Its antigen is not known.

Sequenced: PBMCs. This chain joins TRBV27 and TRBJ2-1, with 10 nucleotides matching TRBD2. The origin of this receptor is a man aged 45-60 years in good health and CMV-seronegative. The CDR3 region has the DNA TGTGCCAGCAGGCTAGGACTAGCGGATTTGAATGAGCAGTTCTTC. It encodes CASRLGLADLNEQFF.